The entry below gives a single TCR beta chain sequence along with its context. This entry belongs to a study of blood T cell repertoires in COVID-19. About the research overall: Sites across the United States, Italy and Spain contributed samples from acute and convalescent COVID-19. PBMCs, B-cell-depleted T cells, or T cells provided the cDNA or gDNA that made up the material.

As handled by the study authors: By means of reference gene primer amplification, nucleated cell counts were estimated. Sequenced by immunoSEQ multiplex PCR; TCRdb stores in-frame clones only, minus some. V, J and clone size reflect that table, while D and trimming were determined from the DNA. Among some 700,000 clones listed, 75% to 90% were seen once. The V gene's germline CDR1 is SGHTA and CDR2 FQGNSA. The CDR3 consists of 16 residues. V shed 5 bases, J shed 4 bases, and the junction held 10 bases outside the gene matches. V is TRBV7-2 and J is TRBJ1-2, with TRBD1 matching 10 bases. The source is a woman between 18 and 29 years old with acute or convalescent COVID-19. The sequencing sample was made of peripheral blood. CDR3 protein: CASSLGGTGVRYGYTF. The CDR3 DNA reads TGTGCCAGCAGCCTAGGCGGGACAGGGGTCCGCTATGGCTACACCTTC.